This entry features one T cell receptor beta chain sequence. Its antigen remains unidentified. The sample belongs to a study of sequential checkpoint blockade in melanoma. Study results and limitations: For nivolumab-first patients, baseline tumor clonality was associated with response.

TCRdb's copy holds only in-frame clones and misses some; the assay was immunoSEQ multiplex PCR. The table has about 12,000 clones, approximately 27% seen once. Treatment meaning: randomized to nivolumab then ipilimumab (arm A) or the reverse (arm B). Sequenced here: tumor tissue (inferred from file names), sampled from a patient given nivolumab and ipilimumab in sequence. This receptor was taken from a human donor with melanoma.

The chain's CDR3 is CASSQVGLDRFYGYTF. CDR3 bases: TGCGCCAGCAGCCAAGTGGGCCTGGACAGGTTCTATGGCTACACCTTC. This chain uses TRBV1 with TRBJ1-2; the table's TRBD1 call for D was not verified on the DNA. TRBV1 is a documented pseudogene. CDR3 length: 16 residues.